The text below deals with one T cell receptor (beta chain). The data originate from a study of cytomegalovirus exposure and HLA in healthy donors. This PCR relied on a set of 60 Vbeta primers and 13 Jbeta primers. Profiling relied on immunoSEQ multiplex PCR, and the TCRdb table lists in-frame clones only, not all of them. The data show under 130,000 clones, with about 81% seen just once and under 1.5% held by the top ten. In germline, CDR1 is MNHNS, CDR2 SASEGT. The J segment lost 4 bases and the V segment lost 4 bases, leaving 5 bases of the junction unmatched. This CDR3 spans 14 amino acids. The chain is built from TRBV6-1 and TRBJ2-7, with 9 nucleotides matching TRBD1. The TCR comes from a young man in good health and CMV-seronegative. The sequenced sample consisted of PBMCs. CDR3 sequence reads: CASSGTGALYEQYF. The DNA for the CDR3 is TGTGCCAGCAGTGGGACAGGGGCGCTTTACGAGCAGTACTTC.